This T cell receptor beta chain is drawn from a study of blood T cell repertoires in COVID-19. As for the study in general: PBMCs, B-cell-depleted T cells, or T cells were the source of the cDNA or gDNA that made up the material.

Trimming left V 0 bases short and J 6 bases short, with 11 bases between. The CDR3 totals 14 residues. CDR1 is SGDLS and CDR2 is YYNGEE in the germline V gene. Under the authors' procedure: Cell counts per sample came from amplifying reference gene primers. Using immunoSEQ multiplex PCR, the repertoire was profiled, and TCRdb retains in-frame clones only, with some absent. V and J calls and clone size are as listed in that table; D and trimming were resolved from the DNA. This table has 15,000 to 20,000 clones, more than 65% appearing once. While infection was still active, Seattle patients were enrolled and then followed longitudinally.

The sequenced material came from peripheral blood. J is TRBJ2-3 and V is TRBV9, with D uncertain. This clonotype originated in a man between 70 and 80 years old with COVID-19, enrolled during active disease. CDR3 sequence (DNA): TGTGCCAGCAGCGTAGCCCGCAGCAGGGATACGCAGTATTTT. It is translated as CASSVARSRDTQYF. The full variable domain, its missing parts supplied by reference TRBV9 and TRBJ2-3, is DSGVTQTPKHLITATGQRVTLRCSPRSGDLSVYWYQQSLDQGLQFLIQYYNGEERAKGNILERFSAQQFPDLHSELNLSSLELGDSALYFCASSVARSRDTQYFGPGTRLTVL.